The sequence of this TCR beta chain was determined in a study of T cell changes during pregnancy in multiple sclerosis. The CDR3 sequence is 19 residues long. The germline V gene has CDR1 SEHNR and CDR2 FQNEAQ (reference sequence). Trimming took 1 base from V and 0 from J; bases not matched to a gene: 9. Repertoires were generated with immunoSEQ multiplex PCR, while TCRdb's copy carries only in-frame clones and drops some. The sample consists of more than 20,000 clones, roughly 91% of them appearing once. The sample here was CD8+ T cells from peripheral blood mononuclear cells, taken in the third trimester of pregnancy. The gene calls are TRBV7-9 and TRBJ1-3, with 10 positions matching TRBD1. This TCR was sampled from a female donor with multiple sclerosis, enrolled in a pregnancy study. CDR3 DNA: TGTGCCAGCAGCTTAGGGGGACAGGGGACGGTGCACTCTGGAAACACCATATATTTT. This gives the protein CASSLGGQGTVHSGNTIYF. The whole variable domain, filled in from reference TRBV7-9 and TRBJ1-3, reads DTGVSQNPRHKITKRGQNVTFRCDPISEHNRLYWYRQTLGQGPEFLTYFQNEAQLEKSRLLSDRFSAERPKGSFSTLEIQRTEQGDSAMYLCASSLGGQGTVHSGNTIYFGEGSWLTVV.